Detailed here is one TCR beta chain. The CDR3 is made up of 13 amino acids. Germline V CDR1 and CDR2: SGHAT, FQNNGV. V lost 7 bases and J 4 bases, leaving 11 bases between the germline ends. The data belong to a study of blood T cell repertoires in COVID-19. Profiled with immunoSEQ multiplex PCR; TCRdb holds only in-frame clones, not every one. There are 140,000 to 150,000 clones in the sample; about 85% occur only once, and about 2.6% lies in the top ten. Sequenced sample: peripheral blood. The chain couples TRBV11-2 to TRBJ2-1; D gene uncertain. This receptor was identified in a human donor with acute or convalescent COVID-19. The donor label of this sample is uncertain. CDR3 nucleotide sequence: TGTGCCAGCACCTCCAACTTTTACAATGAGCAGTTCTTC. As protein: CASTSNFYNEQFF.